Listed here are 5 T cell receptor beta chains from one sample, sequenced in a study of blood T cell repertoires in COVID-19. Here immunoSEQ multiplex PCR was the method, and the copy in TCRdb shows in-frame clones only, minus some. This sample yields more than 150,000 clones, of which roughly 76% are seen a single time; around 12% belongs to the top ten. Sequencing was done on a sample of peripheral blood. These receptors were collected from a woman aged 80 or over with COVID-19, enrolled during active disease.

The rearrangement links TRBV5-1 to TRBJ2-1, with D tentatively TRBD1 (5 bases). Deletions cut 0 bases from V and 5 bases from J, with 9 bases between. Germline V gene sequence: CDR1 SGHRS, CDR2 YFSETQ. The CDR3 covers 14 residues. CDR3 in amino acids: CASSLGQPNNEQFF. The CDR3 bases are TGCGCCAGCAGCTTGGGACAGCCGAACAATGAGCAGTTCTTC.

The chain combines TRBV11-1 with TRBJ2-7; 7 bases are shared with TRBD1. CDR3 size: 14 residues. Germline-derived CDR1 and CDR2 are SGHAT and FQDESV (reference sequence). V shed 5 bases, J shed 4 bases, and the junction held 8 bases outside the gene matches. The DNA for the CDR3 is TGTGCCAGCAGCCCGACCGGGACAGTGTACGAGCAGTACTTC. It translates to CASSPTGTVYEQYF.

This sequence joins TRBV5-1 and TRBJ1-5; TRBD1 matches 8 bases. The CDR3 length is 13 residues. Germline V gives CDR1 SGHRS, CDR2 YFSETQ. The ends lost 5 bases at V and 4 bases at J; junction bases unmatched: 2. The CDR3 spells CASSQGANQPQHF. The DNA for the CDR3 is TGCGCCAGCAGTCAGGGGGCTAATCAGCCCCAGCATTTT.

This clone has more than one count but fewer than ten. The chain couples TRBV19 to TRBJ1-2; D remains unclear. The germline CDR1 and CDR2 sequences are LNHDA and SQIVND (reference sequence). The CDR3 is 14 amino acids. V shed 3 bases and J shed 2 bases, with 10 bases lying between them. In DNA, the CDR3 is TGTGCCAGTAGTATTTTAGGAGCGAACTATGGCTACACCTTC. It is translated as CASSILGANYGYTF.

The chain links TRBV4-1 to TRBJ2-7; D may be TRBD1 (6 bases). In germline, CDR1 is MGHRA, CDR2 YSYEKL. The CDR3 loop spans 16 amino acids. Trimming left V 0 bases short and J 3 bases short, with 15 bases between. CDR3 nucleotide sequence: TGCGCCAGCAGCCAAGATCCTGGGGGACACCTCTACGAGCAGTACTTC. This translates into CASSQDPGGHLYEQYF.